The T cell receptor (beta chain) described here comes from a study of blood T cell repertoires in COVID-19. Study-wide background: Donors in the United States, Italy and Spain gave samples during acute or convalescent COVID-19. PBMCs, B-cell-depleted T cells, or T cells were the source of the cDNA or gDNA that made up the material.

From germline, CDR1 is SGHTA and CDR2 FQGNSA. The trim removed 3 bases at V and 1 base at J, leaving 5 bases unmatched. This CDR3 has 15 residues. In the authors' methods: Counts of nucleated cells, estimated from reference gene primer amplification, were obtained. TCRdb's table, derived via immunoSEQ multiplex PCR, lists solely in-frame clones and lacks some. The V and J calls and the clone size are those of that table, but D and trimming were determined from the DNA. The repertoire includes approximately 150,000 clones, approximately 82% of them detected once, and around a fifth sits in the top ten.

This sequence was found in a woman aged 70-85 years who had recovered from COVID-19. V and J are TRBV7-2 and TRBJ1-1, with 7 bases fitting TRBD1. Material: peripheral blood. The CDR3 coding sequence is TGTGCCAGCAGCTTTTGGGACAGTCGGAACACTGAAGCTTTCTTT. This codes for CASSFWDSRNTEAFF.